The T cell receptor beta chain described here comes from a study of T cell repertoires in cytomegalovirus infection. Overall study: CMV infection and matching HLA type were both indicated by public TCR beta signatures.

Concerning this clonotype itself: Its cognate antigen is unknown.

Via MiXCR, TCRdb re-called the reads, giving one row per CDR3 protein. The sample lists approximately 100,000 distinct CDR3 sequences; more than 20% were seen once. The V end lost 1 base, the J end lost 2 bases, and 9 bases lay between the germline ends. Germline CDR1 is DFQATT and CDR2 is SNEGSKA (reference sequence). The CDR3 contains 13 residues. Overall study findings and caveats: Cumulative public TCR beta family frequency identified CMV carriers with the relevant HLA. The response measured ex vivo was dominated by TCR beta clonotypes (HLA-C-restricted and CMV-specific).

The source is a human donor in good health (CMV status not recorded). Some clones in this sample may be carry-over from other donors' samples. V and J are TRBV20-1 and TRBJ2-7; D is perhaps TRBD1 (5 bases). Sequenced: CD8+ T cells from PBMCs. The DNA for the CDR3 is TGCAGTGCTAGAGGGGGCGTCCCCTACGAGCAGTACTTC. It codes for CSARGGVPYEQYF.